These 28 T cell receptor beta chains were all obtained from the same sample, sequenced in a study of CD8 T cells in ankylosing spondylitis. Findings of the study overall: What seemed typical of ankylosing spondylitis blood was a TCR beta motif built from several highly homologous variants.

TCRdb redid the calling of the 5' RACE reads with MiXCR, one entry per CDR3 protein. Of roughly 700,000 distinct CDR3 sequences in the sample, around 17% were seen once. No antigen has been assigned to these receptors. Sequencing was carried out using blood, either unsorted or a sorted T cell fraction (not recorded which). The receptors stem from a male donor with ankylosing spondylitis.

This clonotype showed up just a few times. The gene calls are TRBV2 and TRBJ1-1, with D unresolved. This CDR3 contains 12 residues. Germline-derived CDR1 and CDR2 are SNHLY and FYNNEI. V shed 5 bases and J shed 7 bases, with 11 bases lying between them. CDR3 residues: CASSPGRVEAFF. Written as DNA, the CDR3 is TGTGCCAGCAGTCCCGGGCGGGTTGAAGCTTTCTTT.

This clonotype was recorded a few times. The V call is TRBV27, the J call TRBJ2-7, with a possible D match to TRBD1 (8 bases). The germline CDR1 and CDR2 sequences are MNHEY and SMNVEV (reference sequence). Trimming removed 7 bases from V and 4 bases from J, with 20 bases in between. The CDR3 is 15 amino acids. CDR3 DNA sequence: TGTGCCAGCACCCCCGGGGGGACAGGTCAATACGAGCAGTACTTC. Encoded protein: CASTPGGTGQYEQYF.

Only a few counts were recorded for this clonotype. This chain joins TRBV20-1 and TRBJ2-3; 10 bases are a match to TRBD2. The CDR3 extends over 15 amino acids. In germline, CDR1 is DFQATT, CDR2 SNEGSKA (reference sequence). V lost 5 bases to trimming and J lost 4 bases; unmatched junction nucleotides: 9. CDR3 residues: CSAPGQAGGADTQYF. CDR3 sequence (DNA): TGCAGTGCTCCGGGACAAGCGGGAGGGGCAGATACGCAGTATTTT.

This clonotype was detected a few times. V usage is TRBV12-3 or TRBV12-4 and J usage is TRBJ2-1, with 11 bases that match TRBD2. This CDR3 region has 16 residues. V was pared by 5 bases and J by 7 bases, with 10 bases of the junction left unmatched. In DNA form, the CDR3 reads TGTGCCAGCAGTCCAATACTAGCGGGAGTGGTTAATGAGCAGTTCTTC. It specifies CASSPILAGVVNEQFF.

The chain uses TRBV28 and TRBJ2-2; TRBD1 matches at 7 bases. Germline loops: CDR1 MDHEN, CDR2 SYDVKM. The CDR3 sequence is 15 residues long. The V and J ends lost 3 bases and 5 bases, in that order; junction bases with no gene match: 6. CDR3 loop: CASSFMDRTTGELFF. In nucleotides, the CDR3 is TGTGCCAGCAGTTTCATGGACAGGACGACCGGGGAGCTGTTTTTT.

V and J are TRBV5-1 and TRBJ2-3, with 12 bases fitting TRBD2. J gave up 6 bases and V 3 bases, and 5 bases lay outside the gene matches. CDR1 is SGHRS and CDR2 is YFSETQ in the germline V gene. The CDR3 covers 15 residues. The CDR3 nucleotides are TGCGCCAGCAGCTCGACTAGCGGGGGTGGGGATACGCAGTATTTT. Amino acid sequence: CASSSTSGGGDTQYF.

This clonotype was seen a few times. CDR3 protein: CSARFPPPDTQYF. CDR3 in DNA: TGCAGTGCTAGATTTCCTCCCCCGGATACGCAGTATTTT. The chain has TRBV20-1 and TRBJ2-3; D uncertain. The V and J ends lost 2 bases and 6 bases respectively, with 12 bases between them. Germline V gene lookup returns CDR1 DFQATT and CDR2 SNEGSKA (reference sequence). This CDR3 region has 13 residues.

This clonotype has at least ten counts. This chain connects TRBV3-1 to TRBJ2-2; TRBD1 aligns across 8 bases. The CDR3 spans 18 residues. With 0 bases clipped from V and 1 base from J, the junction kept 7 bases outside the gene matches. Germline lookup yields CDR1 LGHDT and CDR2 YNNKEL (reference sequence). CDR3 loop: CASSQDEIGTGNTGELFF. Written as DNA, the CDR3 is TGTGCCAGCAGCCAAGATGAAATCGGGACAGGGAACACCGGGGAGCTGTTTTTT.

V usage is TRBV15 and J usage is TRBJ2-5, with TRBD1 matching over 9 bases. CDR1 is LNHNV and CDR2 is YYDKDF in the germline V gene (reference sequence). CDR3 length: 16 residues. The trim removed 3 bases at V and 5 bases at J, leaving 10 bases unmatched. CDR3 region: CATSSSDRGTLETQYF. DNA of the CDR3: TGTGCCACCAGCAGTAGCGACAGGGGGACTTTGGAGACCCAGTACTTC.

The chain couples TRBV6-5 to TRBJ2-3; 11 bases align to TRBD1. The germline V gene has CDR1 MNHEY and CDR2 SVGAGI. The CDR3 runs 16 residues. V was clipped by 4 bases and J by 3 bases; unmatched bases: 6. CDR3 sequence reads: CASSSRTGGETDTQYF. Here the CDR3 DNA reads TGTGCCAGCAGTTCAAGGACAGGGGGCGAAACAGATACGCAGTATTTT.

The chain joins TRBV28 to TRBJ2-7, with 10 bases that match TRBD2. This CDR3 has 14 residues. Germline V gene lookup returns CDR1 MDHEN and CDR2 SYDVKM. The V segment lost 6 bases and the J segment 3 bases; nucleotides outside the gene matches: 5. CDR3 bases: TGTGCCAGCAGCAAGGCTAGCGGGGGCTACGAGCAGTACTTC. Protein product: CASSKASGGYEQYF.

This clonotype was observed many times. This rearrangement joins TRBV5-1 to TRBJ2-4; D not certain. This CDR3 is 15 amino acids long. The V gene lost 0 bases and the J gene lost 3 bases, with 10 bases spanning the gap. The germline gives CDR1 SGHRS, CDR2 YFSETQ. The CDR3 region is CASSLDNSDKNIQYF. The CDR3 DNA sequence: TGCGCCAGCAGCTTGGACAATTCCGACAAAAACATTCAGTACTTC.

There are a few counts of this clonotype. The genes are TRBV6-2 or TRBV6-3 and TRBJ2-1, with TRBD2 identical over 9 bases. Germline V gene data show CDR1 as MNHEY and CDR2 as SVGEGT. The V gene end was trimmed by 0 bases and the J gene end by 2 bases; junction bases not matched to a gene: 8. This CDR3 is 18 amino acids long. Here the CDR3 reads CASSYSYASGTTYNEQFF. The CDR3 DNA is TGTGCCAGCAGTTACTCGTATGCTAGCGGGACAACCTACAATGAGCAGTTCTTC.

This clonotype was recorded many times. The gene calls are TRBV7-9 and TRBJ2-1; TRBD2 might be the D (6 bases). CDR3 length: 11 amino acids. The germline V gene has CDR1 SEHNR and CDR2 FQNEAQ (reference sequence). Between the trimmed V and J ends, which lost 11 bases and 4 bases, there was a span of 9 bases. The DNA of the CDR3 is TGTGCCTCGGAGGGTTACAATGAGCAGTTCTTC. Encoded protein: CASEGYNEQFF.

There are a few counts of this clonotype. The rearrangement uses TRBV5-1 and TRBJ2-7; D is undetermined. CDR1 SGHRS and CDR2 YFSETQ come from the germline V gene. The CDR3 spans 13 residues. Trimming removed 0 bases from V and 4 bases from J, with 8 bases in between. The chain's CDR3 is CASSLESQYEQYF. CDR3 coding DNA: TGCGCCAGCAGCTTGGAGAGCCAATACGAGCAGTACTTC.

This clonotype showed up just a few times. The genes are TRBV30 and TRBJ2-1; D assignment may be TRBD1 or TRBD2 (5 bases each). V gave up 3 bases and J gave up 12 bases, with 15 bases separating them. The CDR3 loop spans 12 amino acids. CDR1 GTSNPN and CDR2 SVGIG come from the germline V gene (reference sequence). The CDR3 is CAWRGDRAGQFF. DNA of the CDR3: TGTGCCTGGAGGGGGGACCGTGCAGGGCAGTTCTTC.

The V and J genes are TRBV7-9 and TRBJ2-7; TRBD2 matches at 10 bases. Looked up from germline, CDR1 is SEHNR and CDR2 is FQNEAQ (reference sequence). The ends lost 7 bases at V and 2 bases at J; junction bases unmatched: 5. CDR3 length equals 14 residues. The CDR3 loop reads CASTPSGRAYEQYF. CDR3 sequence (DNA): TGTGCCAGCACTCCTAGCGGGAGAGCCTACGAGCAGTACTTC.

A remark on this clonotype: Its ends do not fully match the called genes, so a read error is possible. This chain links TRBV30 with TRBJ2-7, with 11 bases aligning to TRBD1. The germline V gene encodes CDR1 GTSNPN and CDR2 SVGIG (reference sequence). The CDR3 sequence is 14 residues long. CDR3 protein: CAWSPGQGASPPTF. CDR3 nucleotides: TGTGCCTGGAGCCCCGGACAGGGGGCGTCACCCCCTACGTTC.

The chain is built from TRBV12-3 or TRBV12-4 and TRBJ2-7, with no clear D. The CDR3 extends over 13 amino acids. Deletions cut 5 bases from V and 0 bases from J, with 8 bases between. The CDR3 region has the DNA TGTGCCAGCAGTGAATATAGCTCCTACGAGCAGTACTTC. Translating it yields CASSEYSSYEQYF.

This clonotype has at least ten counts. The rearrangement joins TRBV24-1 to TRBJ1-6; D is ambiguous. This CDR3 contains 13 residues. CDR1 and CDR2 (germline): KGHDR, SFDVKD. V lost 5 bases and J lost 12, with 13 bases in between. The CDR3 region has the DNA TGTGCCACCAGTGCCATCTCCGGGGTACCCCTCCACTTT. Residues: CATSAISGVPLHF.

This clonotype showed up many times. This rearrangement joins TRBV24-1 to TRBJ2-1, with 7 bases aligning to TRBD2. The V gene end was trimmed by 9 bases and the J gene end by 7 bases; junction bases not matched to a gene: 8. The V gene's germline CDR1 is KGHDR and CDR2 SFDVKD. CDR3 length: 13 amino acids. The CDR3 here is CATRSGNLNEQFF. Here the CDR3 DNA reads TGTGCCACCCGGAGCGGGAATCTTAATGAGCAGTTCTTC.

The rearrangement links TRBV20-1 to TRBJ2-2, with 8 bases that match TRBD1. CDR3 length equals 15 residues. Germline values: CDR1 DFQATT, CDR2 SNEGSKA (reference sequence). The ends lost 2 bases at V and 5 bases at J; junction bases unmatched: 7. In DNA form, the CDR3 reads TGCAGTGCTAGACCCCAGGGGGCGCGGACCGGGGAGCTGTTTTTT. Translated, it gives CSARPQGARTGELFF.

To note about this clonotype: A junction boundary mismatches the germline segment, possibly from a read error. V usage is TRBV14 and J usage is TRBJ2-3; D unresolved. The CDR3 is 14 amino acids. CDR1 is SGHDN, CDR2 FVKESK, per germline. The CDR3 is CASSQGGYTDAQYF. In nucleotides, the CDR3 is TGTGCCAGCAGCCAAGGGGGTTACACAGATGCGCAGTATTTT.

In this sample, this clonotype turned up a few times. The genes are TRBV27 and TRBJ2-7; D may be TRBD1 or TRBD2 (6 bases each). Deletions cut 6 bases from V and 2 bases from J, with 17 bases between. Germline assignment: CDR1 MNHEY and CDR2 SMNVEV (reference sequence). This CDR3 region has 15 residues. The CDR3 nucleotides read TGTGCCAGCAGCACGCTGGGGGGCTTCACCTACGAGCAGTACTTC. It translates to CASSTLGGFTYEQYF.

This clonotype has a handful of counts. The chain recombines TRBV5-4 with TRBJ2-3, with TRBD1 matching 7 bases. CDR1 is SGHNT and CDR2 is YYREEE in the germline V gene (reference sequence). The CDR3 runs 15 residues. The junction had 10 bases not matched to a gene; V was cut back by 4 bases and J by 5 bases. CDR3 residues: CASSRRDSRQDTQYF. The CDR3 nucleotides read TGTGCCAGCAGCCGCCGGGACAGCCGCCAAGATACGCAGTATTTT.

This chain's CDR3 is CASSYEGAGGGYTF. In nucleotides, the CDR3 is TGTGCCAGCAGTTACGAGGGGGCAGGCGGCGGCTACACCTTC. This sequence joins TRBV6-5 and TRBJ1-2; 7 bases are a match to TRBD1. This CDR3 is 14 amino acids long. Germline V gene lookup returns CDR1 MNHEY and CDR2 SVGAGI. The ends lost 2 bases at V and 8 bases at J; junction bases unmatched: 8.

Here the CDR3 reads CASSRAGPSTDTQYF. As DNA, the CDR3 is TGCGCCAGCAGCCGAGCGGGGCCTAGCACAGATACGCAGTATTTT. The chain combines TRBV4-1 with TRBJ2-3, with 7 bases that match TRBD2. Germline loops: CDR1 MGHRA, CDR2 YSYEKL. CDR3 size: 15 residues. The V segment lost 4 bases and the J segment 0 bases; nucleotides outside the gene matches: 4.

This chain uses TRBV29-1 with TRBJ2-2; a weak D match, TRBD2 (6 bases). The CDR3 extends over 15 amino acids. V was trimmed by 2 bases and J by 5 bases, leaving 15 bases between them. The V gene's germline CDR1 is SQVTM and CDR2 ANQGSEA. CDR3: CSVEPAGRETGELFF. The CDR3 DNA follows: TGCAGCGTTGAACCGGCTGGGCGGGAAACCGGGGAGCTGTTTTTT.